This T cell receptor beta chain appears in the sequencing data of a study of shared clonotypes between healthy human individuals. Study results and limitations: Rarefaction indicated that sorted-subset sequencing remained incomplete although depth was large.

About this clone: Its antigen is as yet unknown.

Naive CD8 cells lacked CD45RO and underwent positive selection for CCR7, leaving out terminally differentiated effector memory CD45RA+ cells. Germline CDR1 LGHNA, CDR2 YNFKEQ. The CDR3 is 12 amino acids. V gave up 8 bases and J gave up 5 bases, with 9 bases separating them. Profiled with immunoSEQ multiplex PCR; TCRdb holds only in-frame clones, not every one. The sample lists approximately 1.9 million clones, around 93% occurring once. Sequenced: naive CD8+ T cells from PBMCs. This chain joins TRBV4-2 and TRBJ2-2, with D perhaps TRBD2 (6 bases). The source is a man younger than 30 in good health. Some clones in this sample may be carry-over from other donors' samples. CDR3 loop: CASSAGTGELFF. DNA of the CDR3: TGTGCCAGCTCCGCGGGGACCGGGGAGCTGTTTTTT.